The next 18 T cell receptor beta chains were all read from a single sample in a study of T-cell memory formation after mild COVID-19. TCRdb analysed the 5' RACE reads with MiXCR anew, one entry per CDR3 protein. This sample has about 440,000 distinct CDR3 sequences, with around 20% found just once. Input material: PBMCs or a T cell subset sorted from them (not recorded which). The receptors derive from an adult woman who had mild COVID-19 (a few samples of this study predate the infection). Cell type and time point are not known.

This clonotype was seen a handful of times. The J gene is TRBJ2-2, the V gene TRBV12-3 or TRBV12-4, with a tentative D call TRBD1 (6 bases). V was cut by 5 bases and J by 7 bases, with 14 bases left in between. The CDR3 spans 14 residues. The chain's CDR3 is CASSPQGRGGELFF. CDR3 bases: TGTGCCAGCAGTCCACAGGGACGGGGCGGGGAGCTGTTTTTT.

This clonotype was recorded only once. V is TRBV5-1 and J is TRBJ1-2; the D gene is possibly TRBD1 (6 bases). With 4 bases removed from V and 10 bases from J, the gap between germline ends came to 14 bases. The CDR3 extends over 12 amino acids. Germline V gene sequence: CDR1 SGHRS, CDR2 YFSETQ. The CDR3 spells CASSQLTGDYTF. The CDR3 DNA reads TGCGCCAGCAGCCAATTGACAGGCGACTACACCTTC.

J is TRBJ1-6 and V is TRBV6-5; tentative D call: TRBD1 (5 bases). This CDR3 has 16 amino acids. The germline gives CDR1 MNHEY, CDR2 SVGAGI. Trimming removed 0 bases at V and 0 bases at J, with 6 bases between. CDR3 in DNA: TGTGCCAGCAGTTACTCTGGGGGCTCCTATAATTCACCCCTCCACTTT. Protein product: CASSYSGGSYNSPLHF.

This clonotype appeared a few times. The chain uses TRBV29-1 and TRBJ1-1, with unresolved D. The CDR3 is 11 amino acids. The ends were cut back, 6 bases at V and 1 base at J, with 6 bases in the middle. Germline loops: CDR1 SQVTM, CDR2 ANQGSEA. DNA for the CDR3: TGCAGCGTCCAGCCGAACACTGAAGCTTTCTTT. Translation gives CSVQPNTEAFF.

The sample holds a few counts of this clonotype. The chain couples TRBV7-8 to TRBJ2-3; D gene uncertain. Germline CDR1 reads SGHVS; CDR2 reads FQNEAQ. The CDR3 extends over 15 amino acids. The germline V and J ends were trimmed by 5 bases and 2 bases, with 14 bases remaining between them. Written as DNA, the CDR3 is TGTGCCAGCAGCCCCACCGTCGGCCACACAGATACGCAGTATTTT. This gives the protein CASSPTVGHTDTQYF.

In this sample, this clonotype turned up a few times. The V and J genes are TRBV20-1 and TRBJ2-2; TRBD2 might be the D (5 bases). The germline V gene has CDR1 DFQATT and CDR2 SNEGSKA (reference sequence). V lost 8 bases to trimming and J lost 1 base, with 14 bases between them. The CDR3 has 14 amino acids. CDR3 sequence reads: CSKLRDKNTGELFF. The CDR3, as DNA: TGCAGTAAACTCCGGGATAAGAACACCGGGGAGCTGTTTTTT.

This clonotype was seen more than once but under ten times. CDR3 in amino acids: CSASDRVKNTGELFF. The CDR3 nucleotides read TGCAGTGCTAGCGACAGGGTGAAGAACACCGGGGAGCTGTTTTTT. The chain is built from TRBV20-1 and TRBJ2-2; TRBD1 agrees at 7 bases. Looked up from germline, CDR1 is DFQATT and CDR2 is SNEGSKA (reference sequence). The CDR3 consists of 15 residues. V was pared by 3 bases and J by 1 base, with 5 bases of the junction left unmatched.

This clonotype was picked up one time. The chain joins TRBV19 to TRBJ1-1, with TRBD1 as a possible D gene (6 bases). The V and J ends lost 1 base and 4 bases respectively, with 16 bases between them. The V gene's germline CDR1 is LNHDA and CDR2 SQIVND (reference sequence). The CDR3 totals 16 residues. Written as DNA, the CDR3 is TGTGCCAGTAGTATAGTACAGGGCCGGATGGGCACTGAAGCTTTCTTT. Translating it yields CASSIVQGRMGTEAFF.

This chain uses TRBV6-5 with TRBJ1-1, with 10 bases lining up with TRBD1. Germline V lookup: CDR1 MNHEY, CDR2 SVGAGI. This CDR3 is 13 amino acids long. J lost 10 bases, V lost 5 bases, and 7 bases had no gene match. The CDR3 nucleotides read TGTGCCAGCAGTCCCGGGACAGGGGCGGCAGCTTTCTTT. Translation: CASSPGTGAAAFF.

This clonotype was seen a few times. This chain joins TRBV10-3 and TRBJ2-1; 10 bases map to TRBD1. V shed 2 bases and J 6 bases; nucleotides not matched to a gene: 4. The CDR3 has 15 amino acids. Germline assignment: CDR1 ENHRY and CDR2 SYGVKD. CDR3 region: CAISEGDRGSNEQFF. CDR3 DNA: TGTGCCATCAGTGAGGGGGACAGGGGATCCAATGAGCAGTTCTTC.

The DNA for the CDR3 is TGCAGTGCTCCGCGACTAGCGGAGGCCCAATACAATGAGCAGTTCTTC. Protein product: CSAPRLAEAQYNEQFF. V and J are TRBV20-1 and TRBJ2-1; TRBD2 matches at 9 bases. The germline V gene has CDR1 DFQATT and CDR2 SNEGSKA (reference sequence). The CDR3 is made up of 16 amino acids. The V and J ends lost 5 bases and 4 bases, in that order; junction bases with no gene match: 12.

This clonotype was seen more than once but under ten times. J is TRBJ2-5 and V is TRBV12-3 or TRBV12-4; D is possibly TRBD2 (7 bases). The germline V and J ends were trimmed by 1 base and 10 bases, with 16 bases remaining between them. The CDR3 is 14 residues long. CDR3 sequence: CASSLGRGGSDQYF. The CDR3 DNA is TGTGCCAGCAGTTTAGGCAGGGGAGGGTCGGACCAGTACTTC.

This chain joins TRBV9 and TRBJ2-7; TRBD1 matches at 10 bases. The CDR3 spans 16 residues. Unmatched junction bases numbered 5, after V lost 2 bases and J lost 0 bases. Germline values: CDR1 SGDLS, CDR2 YYNGEE. CDR3 DNA: TGTGCCAGCAGCGTGGGGGGACAGGGGCCCTCCTACGAGCAGTACTTC. Its translation is CASSVGGQGPSYEQYF. Full variable domain (remainder filled in from reference TRBV9 and TRBJ2-7): DSGVTQTPKHLITATGQRVTLRCSPRSGDLSVYWYQQSLDQGLQFLIQYYNGEERAKGNILERFSAQQFPDLHSELNLSSLELGDSALYFCASSVGGQGPSYEQYFGPGTRLTVT.

In its sample, this clonotype was seen a few times. The chain recombines TRBV20-1 with TRBJ1-5; maybe TRBD1 (6 bases). The CDR3 runs to 15 residues. Trimming pared 2 bases from V and 2 bases from J, leaving 13 bases between. The germline V gene has CDR1 DFQATT and CDR2 SNEGSKA (reference sequence). CDR3 sequence reads: CSARRRGAGNQPQHF. CDR3 sequence (DNA): TGCAGTGCTAGACGGAGGGGGGCGGGCAATCAGCCCCAGCATTTT.

V gene TRBV24-1 combines with J gene TRBJ2-3; D may be TRBD2 (6 bases). The V end lost 7 bases, the J end lost 1 base, and 11 bases lay between the germline ends. The V gene's germline CDR1 is KGHDR and CDR2 SFDVKD. The CDR3 runs 14 residues. In DNA form, the CDR3 reads TGTGCCACCAGGGGACTGTCGGGCACAGATACGCAGTATTTT. This gives the protein CATRGLSGTDTQYF.

The genes are TRBV6-2 or TRBV6-3 and TRBJ2-3; tentatively, D is TRBD1 or TRBD2 (5 bases each). V was pared by 2 bases and J by 4 bases, with 7 bases between. CDR1 is MNHEY and CDR2 is SVGEGT in the germline V gene. This CDR3 comprises 13 residues. This CDR3 is CASSYGGPDTQYF. For the CDR3, the DNA is TGTGCCAGCAGTTACGGGGGACCAGATACGCAGTATTTT.

This clonotype was seen more than once but under ten times. The rearrangement links TRBV6-5 to TRBJ1-3, with a weak D call TRBD1 (5 bases). Between the trimmed V and J ends, which lost 7 bases and 0 bases, there was a span of 13 bases. The CDR3 covers 15 residues. Germline CDR1 MNHEY, CDR2 SVGAGI. In DNA form, the CDR3 reads TGTGCCAGCACCGAACAGGAGAACTCTGGAAACACCATATATTTT. Amino acids: CASTEQENSGNTIYF.

The chain carries TRBV7-9 and TRBJ2-1; D is perhaps TRBD2 (6 bases). V lost 4 bases to trimming and J lost 2 bases, with 15 bases between them. Germline V CDR1 and CDR2: SEHNR, FQNEAQ (reference sequence). The CDR3 is 16 residues long. The DNA of the CDR3 is TGTGCCAGCAGCTCCTTGGGGACTGCTACCTACAATGAGCAGTTCTTC. It is translated as CASSSLGTATYNEQFF.